The text below deals with one T cell receptor beta chain. This sample is drawn from a study of T-cell reconstitution after alpha-beta-depleted transplantation in children. TCRbeta library construction was performed incorporating unique molecular identifiers. TCRdb reanalysed the PCR reads using MiXCR and keeps one entry per CDR3 protein. This sample carries around 400,000 distinct CDR3 sequences, roughly a tenth of them seen once, and the ten largest clones take 5% to 6.5%. The germline V gene encodes CDR1 DFQATT and CDR2 SNEGSKA (reference sequence). The ends were cut back, 0 bases at V and 4 bases at J, with 7 bases in the middle. The CDR3 is 13 amino acids.

The sequenced sample was PBMCs from the stem cell graft donor, obtained from the stem cell graft. J is TRBJ2-1 and V is TRBV20-1; D not certain. The sequence was obtained from a human donor who donated a stem cell graft to a child with acute myeloid leukemia. In DNA form, the CDR3 reads TGCAGTGCTAGAGAGATGGGGTACAATGAGCAGTTCTTC. Protein: CSAREMGYNEQFF.